A selection of T cell receptor beta chains follows, all from one sample in a study of PD-L1 blockade in urothelial cancer. Profiled with immunoSEQ multiplex PCR; TCRdb holds only in-frame clones, not every one. The sample has 50,000 to 55,000 clones; about 86% are singletons. Source: PBMCs, taken around atezolizumab (anti-PD-L1) treatment. The source of these receptors is a man aged 55 to 70 with urothelial cancer. The CDR3 runs from the conserved cysteine through the conserved F or W. A D gene is named only where the DNA matches it firmly. The size of a clone is reported for some rows only, either as once, few or many, or as a class for expanded clones.

j_call clone_size v_call d_call cdr3_aa cdr3_nt
TRBJ2-7 NA TRBV10-3 NA CAISEPAGAAAKPYEQYF TGTGCCATCAGTGAGCCGGCTGGAGCAGCGGCCAAACCCTACGAGCAGTACTTC
TRBJ2-1 NA TRBV5-1 NA CASSLLGGSSYNEQFF TGCGCCAGCAGCTTATTAGGAGGGAGCTCCTACAATGAGCAGTTCTTC
TRBJ2-1 NA TRBV10-1 TRBD2 CASSEGLVKFF TGCGCCAGCAGTGAGGGACTAGTAAAGTTCTTC
TRBJ1-4 NA TRBV5-1 TRBD1 CASSPVGVGQGLGATNEKLFF TGCGCCAGCAGTCCCGTCGGAGTCGGACAGGGCCTGGGGGCAACTAATGAAAAACTGTTTTTT
TRBJ2-1 NA TRBV6-1 NA CASSEGQGFYNEQFF TGTGCCAGCAGTGAAGGGCAGGGATTCTACAATGAGCAGTTCTTC
TRBJ2-3 NA TRBV5-1 TRBD2 CASSSLAGGQTDTQYF TGCGCCAGCAGCTCACTAGCGGGGGGGCAAACAGATACGCAGTATTTT
TRBJ1-6 once TRBV19 TRBD1 CASSGRGLSYNSPLHF TGTGCCAGTAGTGGCAGGGGGCTCTCCTATAATTCACCCCTCCACTTT
TRBJ1-2 NA TRBV2 TRBD1 CASRGQREGIGYTF TGTGCCAGCAGGGGACAGCGCGAGGGAATTGGCTACACCTTC
TRBJ2-7 NA TRBV5-6 NA CASSWGGGTMQYF TGTGCCAGCAGCTGGGGGGGAGGGACAATGCAGTACTTC
TRBJ2-6 NA TRBV19 TRBD1 CASSQGVSGANVLTF TGTGCCAGTAGCCAGGGGGTTTCTGGGGCCAACGTCCTGACTTTC
TRBJ1-4 NA TRBV5-1 NA CASSLRGTNEKLFF TGCGCCAGCAGCTTACGGGGTACTAATGAAAAACTGTTTTTT